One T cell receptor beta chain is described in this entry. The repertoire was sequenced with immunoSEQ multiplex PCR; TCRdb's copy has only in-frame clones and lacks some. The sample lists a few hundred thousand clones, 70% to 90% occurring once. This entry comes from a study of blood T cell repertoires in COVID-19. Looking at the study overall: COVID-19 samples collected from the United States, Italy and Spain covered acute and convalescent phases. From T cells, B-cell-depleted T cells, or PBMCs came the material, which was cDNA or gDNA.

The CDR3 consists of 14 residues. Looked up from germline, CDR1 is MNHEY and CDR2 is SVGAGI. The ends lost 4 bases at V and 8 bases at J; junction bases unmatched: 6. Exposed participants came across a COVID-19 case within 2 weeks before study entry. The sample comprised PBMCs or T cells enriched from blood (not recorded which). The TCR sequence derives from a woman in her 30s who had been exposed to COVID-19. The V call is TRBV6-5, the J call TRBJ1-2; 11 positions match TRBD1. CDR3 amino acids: CASSSPGQGGGYTF. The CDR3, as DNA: TGTGCCAGCAGTTCCCCGGGACAGGGGGGCGGCTACACCTTC.